This T cell receptor beta chain was found in a study of cytomegalovirus exposure and HLA in healthy donors. Overall study findings and caveats: Most TCR beta V segments were productive about 90% or about 30% of the time in an earlier analysis. It was reported in a later analysis that an Asian-associated ancestry cluster showed fewer N-insertions than the roughly 670-donor mean. The study reported that TCR beta sequences accurately predicted HLA-A and HLA-B alleles in most subjects. In a later analysis, the majority of CMV-associated beta chains seemingly showed HLA restriction.

The PCR employed 60 Vbeta primers together with 13 Jbeta primers. The assay was immunoSEQ multiplex PCR, and TCRdb's table has in-frame clones only and misses some. Counted here are fewer than 250,000 clones, 60% to 85% occurring once; the ten biggest clones make up approximately 1.5%. A note on this clone: Its antigen remains unidentified.

Trimming removed 4 bases at V and 12 bases at J, with 12 bases between. Germline CDR1 and CDR2: DFQATT and SNEGSKA (reference sequence). This CDR3 is 11 amino acids long. This chain uses TRBV20-1 with TRBJ2-2; no definite D call. Input material: PBMCs. The receptor was derived from a woman aged 18-30 years in good health and CMV-seronegative. CDR3 protein: CSATFGGQLFF. The CDR3 nucleotides are TGCAGTGCTACCTTCGGTGGGCAGCTGTTTTTT.